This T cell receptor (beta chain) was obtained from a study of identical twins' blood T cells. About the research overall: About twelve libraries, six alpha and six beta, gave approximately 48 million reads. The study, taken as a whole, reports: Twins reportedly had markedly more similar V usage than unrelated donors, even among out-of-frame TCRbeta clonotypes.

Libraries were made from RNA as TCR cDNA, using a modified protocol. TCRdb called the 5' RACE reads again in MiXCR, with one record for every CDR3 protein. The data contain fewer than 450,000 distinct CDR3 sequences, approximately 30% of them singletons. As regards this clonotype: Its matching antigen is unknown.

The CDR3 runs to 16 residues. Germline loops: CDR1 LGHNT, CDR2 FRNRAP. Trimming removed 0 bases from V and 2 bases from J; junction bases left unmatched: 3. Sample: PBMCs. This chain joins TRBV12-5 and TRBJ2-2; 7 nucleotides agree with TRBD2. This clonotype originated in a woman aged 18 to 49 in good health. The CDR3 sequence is CASGLVRDYNTGELFF. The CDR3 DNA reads TGTGCTAGTGGTTTGGTACGGGACTACAACACCGGGGAGCTGTTTTTT.